A selection of T cell receptor beta chains follows, all from one sample in a study of T cell changes during pregnancy in multiple sclerosis. The method was immunoSEQ multiplex PCR; TCRdb's version includes in-frame clones alone and lacks a portion of them. The sample lists roughly 40,000 clones, more than 85% seen once, with roughly 13% in the top ten. Sequencing was performed on CD8+ T cells from peripheral blood mononuclear cells, taken in the first trimester of pregnancy. The receptors come from a female donor with multiple sclerosis, enrolled in a pregnancy study. The CDR3 runs from the conserved cysteine through the conserved F or W. The order of the fields is CDR3 protein, CDR3 DNA, J gene, clone size, V gene, D gene. The D gene is left open where the match is weak. The size of a clone is reported for some rows only, either as once, few or many, or as a class for expanded clones.

CDR3: CASSLTRGPDEQYF
DNA: TGCGCCAGCAGCTTAACAAGGGGGCCCGACGAGCAGTACTTC
J: TRBJ2-7
size: once
V: TRBV5-1
D: TRBD1

CDR3: CASKAGTGAGYEQYF
DNA: TGTGCCAGCAAGGCCGGGACAGGTGCTGGGTACGAGCAGTACTTC
J: TRBJ2-7
size: once
V: TRBV6-1
D: TRBD1

CDR3: CASSLRGGIPEGKLFF
DNA: TGTGCCAGCAGCTTACGCGGGGGGATCCCGGAAGGAAAACTGTTTTTT
J: TRBJ1-4
size: .
V: TRBV13
D: .

CDR3: CASSIGGSTDTQYF
DNA: TGTGCCAGCAGTATCGGAGGGAGCACAGATACGCAGTATTTT
J: TRBJ2-3
size: many
V: TRBV27
D: .

CDR3: CASGGEGDTEAFF
DNA: TGTGCCAGCGGTGGGGAGGGGGACACTGAAGCTTTCTTT
J: TRBJ1-1
size: once
V: TRBV9
D: .

CDR3: CASSDSQGGPGELFF
DNA: TGTGCCAGCAGTGACTCACAGGGGGGACCCGGGGAGCTGTTTTTT
J: TRBJ2-2
size: .
V: TRBV6-4
D: TRBD1

CDR3: CASSGRALSGGPYNEQFF
DNA: TGCGCCAGCAGCGGACGGGCTCTTAGCGGGGGACCCTACAATGAGCAGTTCTTC
J: TRBJ2-1
size: .
V: TRBV5-1
D: TRBD2

CDR3: CASSATSRGTGELFF
DNA: TGTGCCAGCAGCGCAACCTCTAGGGGCACCGGGGAGCTGTTTTTT
J: TRBJ2-2
size: .
V: TRBV9
D: .

CDR3: CASSLTGLGGEQYF
DNA: TGTGCCAGCAGTTTGACAGGCCTTGGGGGTGAGCAGTATTTT
J: TRBJ2-3
size: .
V: TRBV27
D: .

CDR3: CASSQDGTGGGGNQPQHF
DNA: TGCGCCAGCAGCCAAGATGGGACAGGGGGTGGGGGCAATCAGCCCCAGCATTTT
J: TRBJ1-5
size: .
V: TRBV4-1
D: TRBD1

CDR3: CASTQDSLHKSYTF
DNA: TGTGCCAGTACCCAGGACAGTCTTCACAAGAGCTACACCTTC
J: TRBJ1-2
size: .
V: TRBV19
D: .

CDR3: CACGTGVLGYTF
DNA: TGTGCCTGCGGGACAGGAGTTTTGGGCTACACCTTC
J: TRBJ1-2
size: .
V: TRBV2
D: TRBD1

CDR3: CASTHNSYNEQFF
DNA: TGCGCCAGCACCCATAACTCGTACAATGAGCAGTTCTTC
J: TRBJ2-1
size: .
V: TRBV5-1
D: .

CDR3: CASSPSYGGIGYTF
DNA: TGTGCCAGCAGTCCCTCTTATGGGGGCATTGGCTACACCTTC
J: TRBJ1-2
size: .
V: TRBV27
D: .

CDR3: CASSHRDRGAYEQYF
DNA: TGCGCCAGCAGCCATAGGGACAGGGGGGCCTACGAGCAGTACTTC
J: TRBJ2-7
size: once
V: TRBV4-1
D: TRBD1

CDR3: CASSVGGNNEQFF
DNA: TGTGCCAGCAGCGTAGGAGGGAACAATGAGCAGTTCTTC
J: TRBJ2-1
size: .
V: TRBV9
D: .

CDR3: CASSPQGEGYTF
DNA: TGTGCCAGCAGCCCCCAGGGGGAAGGCTACACCTTC
J: TRBJ1-2
size: .
V: TRBV9
D: TRBD1